Listed below are T cell receptor beta chains from one sample, sequenced in a study of metastatic and nonmetastatic thyroid tumors. Through MiXCR, TCRdb re-clonotyped the PCR reads. The sample holds over 12,000 clones, around a quarter seen once. The sample consisted of tumor tissue. These receptors all stem from a female donor with papillary thyroid cancer or a benign thyroid nodule (not recorded which). Some clones in this sample may be carry-over from other donors' samples. Each CDR3 is given with its conserved first and last residue. D genes are given only for firm matches. Some rows have no size entry. The others give once, few or many, or a class for an expanded clone.

few	TRBV27	TRBJ1-5	NA	CASSLSVNQPQHF	TGTGCCAGCAGTTTATCGGTCAATCAGCCCCAGCATTTT
NA	TRBV20-1	TRBJ2-7	TRBD1	CSARHRDRVLYEQYF	TGCAGTGCTAGACACCGGGACAGGGTATTGTACGAGCAGTACTTC
medium-sized	TRBV27	TRBJ2-6	NA	CASSQGQFRSGANVLTF	TGTGCCAGCAGCCAAGGACAGTTTCGCTCTGGGGCCAACGTCCTGACTTTC
many	TRBV18	TRBJ2-4	TRBD1	CASSPPDRGNIQYF	TGTGCCAGCTCACCACCGGACAGGGGCAACATTCAGTACTTC
NA	TRBV4-2	TRBJ1-2	TRBD1	CAWDLFGRTGGFYGYTF	TGTGCCTGGGATCTTTTCGGGCGGACAGGGGGATTTTATGGCTACACCTTC
few	TRBV28	TRBJ1-6	TRBD1	CATYRTGASPLHF	TGTGCCACCTACCGGACAGGGGCTTCACCCCTCCACTTT
NA	TRBV28	TRBJ2-2	TRBD1	CASSLMGTENTGELFF	TGTGCCAGCAGTTTAATGGGGACAGAGAACACCGGGGAGCTGTTTTTT
NA	TRBV4-3	TRBJ1-2	NA	CASSQGLGQGHGYTF	TGCGCCAGCAGCCAAGGTCTTGGGCAGGGCCATGGCTACACCTTC
NA	TRBV6-1	TRBJ1-4	NA	CASSVRGTNEKLFF	TGTGCCAGCAGTGTGAGGGGGACTAATGAAAAACTGTTTTTT
NA	TRBV19	TRBJ1-2	TRBD1	CASSYGTGGGYNF	TGTGCCAGTAGTTACGGGACAGGGGGTGGCTACAACTTC
NA	TRBV6-1	TRBJ1-2	NA	CASTDFVTKGYGYTF	TGTGCCAGCACCGACTTCGTGACCAAGGGTTATGGCTACACCTTC
NA	TRBV19	TRBJ1-2	NA	CASSTSRDLHYGYTF	TGTGCCAGTAGCACCTCGCGCGACCTGCACTATGGCTACACCTTC
NA	TRBV3-1	TRBJ1-6	NA	CASSQGVTNSPLHF	TGTGCCAGCAGCCAGGGTGTAACAAATTCACCCCTCCACTTT
NA	TRBV15	TRBJ2-1	NA	CATSRDLQGRVGAANYNEQFF	TGTGCCACCAGCAGAGACCTACAGGGTCGAGTTGGGGCCGCCAACTACAATGAGCAGTTCTTC
many	TRBV18	TRBJ2-1	NA	CASSPGTPHNEQFF	TGTGCCAGCTCACCGGGGACCCCTCACAATGAGCAGTTCTTC
NA	TRBV19	TRBJ1-5	NA	CASSHLGVGVRNQPQHF	TGTGCCAGTAGCCACCTGGGAGTCGGGGTCAGGAATCAGCCCCAGCATTTT
NA	TRBV20-1	TRBJ2-7	NA	CSAQNPSHEQYF	TGCAGTGCGCAAAACCCAAGTCACGAGCAGTACTTC
many	TRBV5-8	TRBJ1-1	NA	CASSLGRLRTEAFF	TGTGCCAGCAGCTTAGGGCGCTTGCGAACTGAAGCTTTCTTT
many	TRBV7-9	TRBJ1-1	NA	CASSLGHRDVNTEAFF	TGTGCCAGCAGCTTGGGACACAGGGACGTGAACACTGAAGCTTTCTTT
many	TRBV19	TRBJ2-2	NA	CASSIIQGGAGELFF	TGTGCCAGTAGTATAATCCAGGGTGGCGCCGGGGAGCTGTTTTTT
medium-sized	TRBV10-3	TRBJ1-5	NA	CAISEGRNSNQPQHF	TGTGCCATCAGTGAAGGCCGAAATAGCAATCAGCCCCAGCATTTT
NA	TRBV6-4	TRBJ2-5	TRBD1	CASTRWDRAKETQYF	TGTGCCAGCACCCGCTGGGACAGGGCTAAGGAGACCCAGTACTTC
NA	TRBV6-6	TRBJ1-6	NA	CASSYYGGHNSPLHF	TGTGCCAGCAGTTACTATGGGGGCCATAATTCACCCCTCCACTTT
many	TRBV4-1	TRBJ2-5	NA	CASSQQQGSETQYF	TGCGCCAGCAGCCAACAACAGGGTTCTGAGACCCAGTACTTC
NA	TRBV5-1	TRBJ2-3	NA	CSSSLGKWVGTLEPDTQYF	TGCTCCAGCAGCTTGGGCAAGTGGGTAGGGACATTGGAACCAGATACGCAGTATTTT
medium-sized	TRBV12-3/TRBV12-4	TRBJ1-5	TRBD1	CASSFRTGLDQPQHF	TGTGCCAGCAGTTTCAGGACAGGGCTAGATCAGCCCCAGCATTTT
many	TRBV20-1	TRBJ2-1	NA	CSARDSYEQFF	TGCAGTGCTAGAGATAGCTATGAGCAGTTCTTC